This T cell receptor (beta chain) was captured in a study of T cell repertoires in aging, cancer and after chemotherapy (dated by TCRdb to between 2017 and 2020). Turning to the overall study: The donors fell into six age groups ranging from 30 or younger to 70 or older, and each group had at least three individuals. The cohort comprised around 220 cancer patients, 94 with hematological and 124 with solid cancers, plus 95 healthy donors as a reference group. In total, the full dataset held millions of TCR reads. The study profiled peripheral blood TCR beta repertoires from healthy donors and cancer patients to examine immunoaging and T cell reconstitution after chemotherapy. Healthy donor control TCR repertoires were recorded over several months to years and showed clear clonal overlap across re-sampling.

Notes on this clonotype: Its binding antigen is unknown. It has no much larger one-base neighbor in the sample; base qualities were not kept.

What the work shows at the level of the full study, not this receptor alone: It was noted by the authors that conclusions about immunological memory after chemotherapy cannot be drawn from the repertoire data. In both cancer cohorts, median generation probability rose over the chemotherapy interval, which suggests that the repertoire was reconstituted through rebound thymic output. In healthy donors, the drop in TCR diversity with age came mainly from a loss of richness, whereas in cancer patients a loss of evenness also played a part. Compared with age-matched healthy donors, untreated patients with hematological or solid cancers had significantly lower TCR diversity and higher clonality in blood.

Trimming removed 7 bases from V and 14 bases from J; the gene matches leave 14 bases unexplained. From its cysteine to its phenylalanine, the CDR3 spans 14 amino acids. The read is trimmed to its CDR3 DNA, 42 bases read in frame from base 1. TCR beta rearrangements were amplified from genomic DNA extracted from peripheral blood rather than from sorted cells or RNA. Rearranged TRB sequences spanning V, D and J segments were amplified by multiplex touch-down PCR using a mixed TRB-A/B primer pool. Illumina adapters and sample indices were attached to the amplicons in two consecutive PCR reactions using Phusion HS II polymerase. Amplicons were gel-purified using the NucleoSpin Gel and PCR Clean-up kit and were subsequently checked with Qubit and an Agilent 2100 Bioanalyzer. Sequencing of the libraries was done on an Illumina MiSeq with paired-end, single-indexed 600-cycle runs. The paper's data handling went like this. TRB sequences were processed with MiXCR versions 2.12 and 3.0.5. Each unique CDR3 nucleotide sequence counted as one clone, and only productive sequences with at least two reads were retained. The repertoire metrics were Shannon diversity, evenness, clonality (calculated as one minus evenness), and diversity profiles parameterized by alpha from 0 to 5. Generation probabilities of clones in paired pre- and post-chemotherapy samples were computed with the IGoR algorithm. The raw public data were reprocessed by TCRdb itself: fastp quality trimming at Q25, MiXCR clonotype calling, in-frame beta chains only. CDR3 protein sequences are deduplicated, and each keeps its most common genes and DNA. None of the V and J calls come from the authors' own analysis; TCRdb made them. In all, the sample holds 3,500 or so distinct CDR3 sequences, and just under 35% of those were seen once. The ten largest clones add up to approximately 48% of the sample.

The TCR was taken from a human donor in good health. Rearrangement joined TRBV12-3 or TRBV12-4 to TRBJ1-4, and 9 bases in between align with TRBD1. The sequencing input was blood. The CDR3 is CASTTGQGPSGLFF. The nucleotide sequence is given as TGTGCCAGCACAACAGGACAGGGGCCCAGCGGGCTGTTTTTT.